This T cell receptor (beta chain) was obtained from a study of blood T cell repertoires in COVID-19. Assay used: immunoSEQ multiplex PCR; TCRdb lists only in-frame clones, some missing. The repertoire holds approximately 290,000 clones, with 84% as singletons. The CDR3 has 14 residues. Unmatched junction bases numbered 10, after V lost 5 bases and J lost 7 bases. From germline, CDR1 is SGHVS and CDR2 FQNEAQ. While infection was still active, Seattle patients were enrolled and then followed longitudinally. This TCR was recovered from a person aged 70 to 85 with COVID-19, enrolled during active disease. Material: peripheral blood. J is TRBJ2-7 and V is TRBV7-8; 8 bases fit TRBD1. The DNA for the CDR3 is TGTGCCAGCAGCCTCGATCCAGGGGGCGGGGAGCAGTACTTC. Its protein product is CASSLDPGGGEQYF.